This T cell receptor (beta chain) was obtained from a study of cytomegalovirus exposure and HLA in healthy donors. Germline V lookup: CDR1 MDHEN, CDR2 SYDVKM. Losses at the gene ends were 4 bases for V and 2 bases for J; bases not matched to a gene: 5. The CDR3 runs to 14 residues. The protocol was immunoSEQ multiplex PCR, while the TCRdb copy is restricted to in-frame clones and leaves out a portion. Of some 210,000 clones in the sample, 87% are singletons; the top ten hold approximately 2%. V and J are TRBV28 and TRBJ2-7; 7 bases line up with TRBD1. Sequences were obtained from PBMCs. The TCR comes from a woman younger than 30 in good health and CMV-seropositive. The DNA of the CDR3 is TGTGCCAGCAGTTCTCAAGGGGGCACCTACGAGCAGTACTTC. This sequence encodes CASSSQGGTYEQYF.